In its sample, the clone carrying this T cell receptor (beta chain) was seen a few times. Its antigen is as yet unknown. Profiling relied on immunoSEQ multiplex PCR, and the TCRdb table lists in-frame clones only, not all of them. The table includes 89,000 or so clones, over 75% detected once. The data stem from a study of T cell responses to AZD1222 COVID-19 vaccine. For the study at large: Some second doses came at about 4 weeks and others at about 12 weeks; these were pooled.

Findings and caveats of the study: Variant regions that are unmutated are reportedly the target of nearly half of spike-specific TCRs. Across spike, vaccine-associated CD4 TCRs were found, dominant at 160-218 and 743-854.

V was pared by 2 bases and J by 1 base, with 12 bases between. The CDR3 sequence is 15 residues long. Germline CDR1 SGHRS, CDR2 YFSETQ. The chain carries TRBV5-1 and TRBJ1-1, with D tentatively TRBD1 (6 bases). This clonotype was sampled from an adult in good health. Sequences were derived from peripheral blood, sampled on day 0 of AZD1222 vaccination. In nucleotides, the CDR3 is TGCGCCAGCAGCTTACAGGGTATAGGGAACACTGAAGCTTTCTTT. Amino acids: CASSLQGIGNTEAFF.